These 28 T cell receptor beta chains were all obtained from the same sample, sequenced in a study of identical twins. One entry per CDR3 protein results from TCRdb running MiXCR on the 5' RACE reads. The table includes 1,800,000 or so distinct CDR3 sequences, roughly 35% detected once. Sample: cord blood. These receptors all stem from a newborn girl in good health.

This clonotype was recorded a few times. This sequence joins TRBV5-1 and TRBJ2-1; a weak D match, TRBD2 (5 bases). Germline assignment: CDR1 SGHRS and CDR2 YFSETQ. CDR3 length: 15 amino acids. V was shortened by 0 bases and J by 6 bases, with 13 bases between the two germline ends. The CDR3 protein is CASSLGPQRGNEQFF. The CDR3 DNA is TGCGCCAGCAGCTTGGGTCCCCAACGGGGCAATGAGCAGTTCTTC.

This clonotype has more than one count but fewer than ten. This chain joins TRBV10-3 and TRBJ2-5, with D possibly matching TRBD2 (7 bases). The germline V gene encodes CDR1 ENHRY and CDR2 SYGVKD. The CDR3 runs to 14 residues. Trimming removed 5 bases from V and 4 bases from J, with 14 bases in between. The CDR3 nucleotides read TGTGCCATCAGTATACAGGGAGGGGGAGAGACCCAGTACTTC. Residues: CAISIQGGGETQYF.

This clonotype was counted a few times. J is TRBJ2-1 and V is TRBV20-1; D is possibly TRBD1 or TRBD2 (5 bases each). The CDR3 has 15 amino acids. Germline V gives CDR1 DFQATT, CDR2 SNEGSKA (reference sequence). Trimming removed 8 bases from V and 6 bases from J, with 23 bases in between. CDR3: CSPSPGPQGVNEQFF. As DNA, the CDR3 is TGCAGTCCCTCTCCGGGACCACAAGGGGTCAATGAGCAGTTCTTC.

This clonotype has just a few counts. V usage is TRBV20-1 and J usage is TRBJ1-6; 7 nucleotides agree with TRBD1. The germline CDR1 and CDR2 sequences are DFQATT and SNEGSKA (reference sequence). This CDR3 is 16 amino acids long. V was pared by 3 bases and J by 5 bases, with 10 bases of the junction left unmatched. This chain's CDR3 is CSARPRGTANNSPLHF. CDR3 DNA: TGCAGTGCTAGGCCTAGGGGGACAGCGAATAATTCACCCCTCCACTTT.

This clonotype has more than one count but fewer than ten. The chain couples TRBV13 to TRBJ2-1; 7 nucleotides align to TRBD1. The germline CDR1 and CDR2 sequences are PRHDT and FYEKMQ (reference sequence). The CDR3 runs 16 residues. Unmatched junction bases numbered 17, after V lost 7 bases and J lost 8 bases. The CDR3 spells CASTLTGNPSSDEQFF. The CDR3 region has the DNA TGTGCCAGCACCTTGACAGGGAACCCTTCATCGGATGAGCAGTTCTTC.

This chain joins TRBV20-1 and TRBJ2-1; perhaps TRBD1 as D (8 bases). Germline CDR1 reads DFQATT; CDR2 reads SNEGSKA (reference sequence). CDR3 length: 16 residues. Trimming pared 1 base from V and 4 bases from J, leaving 17 bases between. The CDR3 nucleotides are TGCAGTGCTAGAGTTGGAGGACAGGGAGGGTACAATGAGCAGTTCTTC. Residues: CSARVGGQGGYNEQFF.

In its sample, this clonotype was seen a few times. This chain uses TRBV6-8 with TRBJ2-5; TRBD2 aligns across 12 bases. Matching the DNA end better, TRBJ2-7 makes the J call doubtful. Per germline, CDR1 MNHGY and CDR2 SAAAGT. The CDR3 totals 16 residues. For the CDR3, the DNA is TGTGCCAGCAGTTACAGCAGACTAGCGGGAGTCTGCGAGCAGTACTTC. It is translated as CASSYSRLAGVCEQYF.

The sample holds a few counts of this clonotype. V gene TRBV4-1 combines with J gene TRBJ1-2, with 10 bases identical to TRBD1. The CDR3 extends over 16 amino acids. V shed 4 bases, J shed 3 bases, and the junction held 8 bases outside the gene matches. Germline V lookup: CDR1 MGHRA, CDR2 YSYEKL. The CDR3 DNA reads TGCGCCAGCAGCCCACAATGGACAGGGGGGGACTATGGCTACACCTTC. Translating it yields CASSPQWTGGDYGYTF.

A few counts support this clonotype. The CDR3 DNA is TGTGCCAGCAGAAAACCGGCTAGCGGGAGAGGTAATGAGCAGTTCTTC. Protein product: CASRKPASGRGNEQFF. This chain joins TRBV21-1 and TRBJ2-1; TRBD2, the table's D call, lacks a check against the DNA. TRBV21-1 is described as a pseudogene. The CDR3 is 16 amino acids.

This clonotype showed up just a few times. CDR3 DNA sequence: TGTGCCAGCAGCTTAGGGGGTAGCCATGAGCAGTTCTTC. It encodes CASSLGGSHEQFF. This chain uses TRBV7-7 with TRBJ2-1; D is undetermined. The CDR3 has 13 amino acids. Trimming took off 1 base at V and 8 bases at J, with 9 bases between the two ends. Germline CDR1 is SSHAT and CDR2 is FNYEAQ (reference sequence).

This clonotype was seen only a few times. The rearrangement joins TRBV6-1 to TRBJ1-2; possibly TRBD1 for D (6 bases). The CDR3 runs to 16 residues. The germline V and J ends were trimmed by 2 bases and 2 bases, with 15 bases remaining between them. Germline V lookup: CDR1 MNHNS, CDR2 SASEGT. Here the CDR3 DNA reads TGTGCCAGCAGTGAATTCAGTCCAGGGACAAACTATGGCTACACCTTC. It specifies CASSEFSPGTNYGYTF.

This chain uses TRBV2 with TRBJ1-5; possible D gene TRBD1, 6 bases. Germline V gene data show CDR1 as SNHLY and CDR2 as FYNNEI. The CDR3 sequence is 15 residues long. V shed 5 bases and J shed 3 bases, with 14 bases lying between them. The CDR3 DNA is TGTGCCAGCAGTACAGGGTCAGTGGTCAATCAGCCCCAGCATTTT. It specifies CASSTGSVVNQPQHF. The variable domain in full, completed from reference TRBV2 and TRBJ1-5, reads EPEVTQTPSHQVTQMGQEVILRCVPISNHLYFYWYRQILGQKVEFLVSFYNNEISEKSEIFDDQFSVERPDGSNFTLKIRSTKLEDSAMYFCASSTGSVVNQPQHFGDGTRLSIL.

On this clonotype itself: Just one base apart from a much larger clone, this may be a read error. The rearrangement joins TRBV10-3 to TRBJ2-1; 10 bases map to TRBD2. CDR1 ENHRY and CDR2 SYGVKD come from the germline V gene. This CDR3 has 16 amino acids. Here the CDR3 reads CAITTEAGGPRNEQSF. In DNA, the CDR3 is TGTGCCATCACCACAGAAGCGGGAGGGCCCAGAAATGAGCAGTCCTTC.

This clonotype has just a few counts. The rearrangement links TRBV6-1 to TRBJ1-6; D perhaps matches TRBD1 (6 bases). The ends were cut back, 7 bases at V and 9 bases at J, with 13 bases in the middle. Germline assignment: CDR1 MNHNS and CDR2 SASEGT. The CDR3 consists of 13 residues. The CDR3 loop reads CASIGQLFSPLHF. CDR3 DNA: TGTGCCAGCATCGGACAGCTTTTTTCACCCCTCCACTTT.

In this sample, this clonotype turned up a few times. The chain links TRBV4-2 to TRBJ2-7, with TRBD1 matching 8 bases. The length of the CDR3 is 15 residues. From germline, CDR1 is LGHNA and CDR2 YNFKEQ. V gave up 1 base and J gave up 3 bases; unmatched junction bases: 5. The CDR3 sequence is CASSQGNRGIYEQYF. DNA for the CDR3: TGTGCCAGCAGCCAAGGGAACAGGGGGATCTACGAGCAGTACTTC.

The V and J genes are TRBV28 and TRBJ1-6, with D tentatively TRBD1 (6 bases). Trimming stripped 7 bases from V and 0 bases from J, with 10 bases between. Per germline, CDR1 MDHEN and CDR2 SYDVKM. This CDR3 spans 15 amino acids. The DNA of the CDR3 is TGTGCCAGCACCCGGGGGCGCTCCTATAATTCACCCCTCCACTTT. Its translation is CASTRGRSYNSPLHF.

The chain uses TRBV27 and TRBJ1-1, with D perhaps TRBD1 (5 bases). Germline V gene lookup returns CDR1 MNHEY and CDR2 SMNVEV (reference sequence). This CDR3 is built from 13 residues. V shed 5 bases and J shed 6 bases, with 13 bases lying between them. CDR3 sequence (DNA): TGTGCCAGCAGTATCCACCAGGGTCCTGAAGCTTTCTTT. This encodes CASSIHQGPEAFF.

The CDR3 here is CASSQSYAGILTGELFF. CDR3 nucleotides: TGCGCCAGCAGCCAGTCGTACGCGGGGATTCTCACCGGGGAGCTGTTTTTT. This sequence joins TRBV4-1 and TRBJ2-2; possibly TRBD2 for D (6 bases). The V and J ends lost 3 bases and 4 bases respectively, with 18 bases between them. The CDR3 is made up of 17 amino acids. From germline, CDR1 is MGHRA and CDR2 YSYEKL.

The V gene is TRBV29-1, the J gene TRBJ2-7, with D perhaps assigned TRBD1 or TRBD2 (6 bases each). Trimming removed 8 bases at V and 2 bases at J, with 13 bases between. Germline V CDR1 and CDR2: SQVTM, ANQGSEA. The CDR3 extends over 12 amino acids. CDR3 sequence: CSPRGAAYEQYF. The CDR3 DNA is TGCAGCCCAAGGGGGGCCGCCTACGAGCAGTACTTC.

The V call is TRBV20-1, the J call TRBJ1-5; D ambiguous. V gave up 1 base and J gave up 6 bases, with 4 bases separating them. CDR1 DFQATT and CDR2 SNEGSKA come from the germline V gene (reference sequence). This CDR3 has 11 amino acids. CDR3 region: CSARGRQPQHF. As DNA, the CDR3 is TGCAGTGCTAGAGGACGTCAGCCCCAGCATTTT.

This clonotype was detected a few times. This chain links TRBV5-1 with TRBJ2-1; 14 bases are a match to TRBD2. Germline V lookup: CDR1 SGHRS, CDR2 YFSETQ. Trimming took 3 bases from V and 4 from J; bases not matched to a gene: 3. The CDR3 is made up of 16 amino acids. CDR3 sequence reads: CASSSGLAGVYNEQFF. The CDR3 DNA sequence: TGCGCCAGCAGCTCGGGACTAGCGGGGGTATACAATGAGCAGTTCTTC.

This clonotype was counted at least ten times. The chain employs TRBV3-1 and TRBJ1-2, with D perhaps TRBD1 (5 bases). This CDR3 spans 12 amino acids. CDR1 is LGHDT, CDR2 YNNKEL, per germline (reference sequence). The V end was cut by 3 bases, the J end by 4 bases, with 6 bases between. The CDR3 coding sequence is TGTGCCAGCAGCCAGGGGGTCTATGGCTACACCTTC. Translating it yields CASSQGVYGYTF.

This clonotype was found a few times. This chain connects TRBV2 to TRBJ2-1; the match to TRBD2 covers 14 bases. The CDR3 extends over 15 amino acids. V shed 7 bases, J shed 9 bases, and the junction held 8 bases outside the gene matches. CDR1 and CDR2 from the germline V gene are SNHLY and FYNNEI. The CDR3 DNA is TGTGCCAGCACCGCGGGACTAGCGGGAGTATTTGAGCAGTTCTTC. It encodes CASTAGLAGVFEQFF.

This chain connects TRBV6-1 to TRBJ1-2; possibly TRBD1 for D (6 bases). The germline V gene has CDR1 MNHNS and CDR2 SASEGT. This CDR3 is 13 amino acids long. Trimming left V 8 bases short and J 6 bases short, with 16 bases between. As DNA, the CDR3 is TGTGCCAGCTGGAAGAGCTACAGGGATGGCTACACCTTC. Translated, it gives CASWKSYRDGYTF.

Of note for this clonotype: Germline and junction disagree at one end, which may indicate a read error. V is TRBV30 and J is TRBJ1-2; tentative D call: TRBD1 (6 bases). The CDR3 spans 12 residues. Per germline, CDR1 GTSNPN and CDR2 SVGIG (reference sequence). The CDR3 protein is CAWSVVGGGYAF. Written as DNA, the CDR3 is TGTGCCTGGAGTGTCGTAGGGGGTGGCTACGCCTTC.

A word on this clonotype: At one boundary the junction diverges from the germline segment, which might be a read error. This chain joins TRBV7-9 and TRBJ2-7; D is possibly TRBD2 (6 bases). Germline V lookup: CDR1 SEHNR, CDR2 FQNEAQ (reference sequence). This CDR3 is built from 15 residues. CDR3 protein: CTSSLSGLLSYEQYF. The CDR3 region has the DNA TGTACCAGCAGCCTATCGGGACTTCTGTCCTACGAGCAGTACTTC.

This chain uses TRBV6-5 with TRBJ1-5; D possibly corresponds to TRBD1 (5 bases). The V gene lost 4 bases and the J gene lost 0 bases, with 10 bases spanning the gap. This CDR3 comprises 15 residues. The germline gives CDR1 MNHEY, CDR2 SVGAGI. The CDR3 sequence: CASSLTVFSNQPQHF. CDR3 in DNA: TGTGCCAGCAGTTTGACAGTGTTTAGCAATCAGCCCCAGCATTTT.

At least ten counts were recorded for this clonotype. The genes are TRBV3-1 and TRBJ2-1, with TRBD2 identical over 14 bases. CDR3 length: 15 residues. V lost 4 bases to trimming and J lost 7 bases; unmatched junction nucleotides: 3. Germline CDR1 and CDR2: LGHDT and YNNKEL (reference sequence). The CDR3 DNA follows: TGTGCCAGCAGCCCCGGGACTAGCGGGGGAAATGAGCAGTTCTTC. Residues: CASSPGTSGGNEQFF.